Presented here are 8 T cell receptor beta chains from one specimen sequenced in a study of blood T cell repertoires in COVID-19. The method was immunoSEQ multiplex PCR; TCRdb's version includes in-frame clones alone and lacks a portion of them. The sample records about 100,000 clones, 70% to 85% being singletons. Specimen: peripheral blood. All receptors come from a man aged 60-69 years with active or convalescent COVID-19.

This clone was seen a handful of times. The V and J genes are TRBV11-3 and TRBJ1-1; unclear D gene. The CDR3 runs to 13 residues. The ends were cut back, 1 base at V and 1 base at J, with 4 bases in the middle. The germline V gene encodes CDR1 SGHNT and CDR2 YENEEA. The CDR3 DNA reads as TGTGCCAGCAGCTTAGGACAGAACACTGAAGCTTTCTTT. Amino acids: CASSLGQNTEAFF.

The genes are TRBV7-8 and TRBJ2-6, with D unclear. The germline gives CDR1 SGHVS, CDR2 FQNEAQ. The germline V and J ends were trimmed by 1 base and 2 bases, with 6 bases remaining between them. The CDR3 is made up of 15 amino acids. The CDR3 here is CASSLGRAGANVLTF. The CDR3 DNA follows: TGTGCCAGCAGCTTAGGACGGGCTGGGGCCAACGTCCTGACTTTC.

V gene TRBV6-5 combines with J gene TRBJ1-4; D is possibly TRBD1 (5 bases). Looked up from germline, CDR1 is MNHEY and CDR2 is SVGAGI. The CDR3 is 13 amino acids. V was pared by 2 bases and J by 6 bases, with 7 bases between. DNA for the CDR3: TGTGCCAGCAGTTACGCCAGGGATGAAAAACTGTTTTTT. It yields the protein CASSYARDEKLFF.

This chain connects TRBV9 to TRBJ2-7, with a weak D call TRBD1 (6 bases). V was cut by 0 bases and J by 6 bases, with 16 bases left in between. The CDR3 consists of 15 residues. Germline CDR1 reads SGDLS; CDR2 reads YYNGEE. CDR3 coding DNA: TGTGCCAGCAGCGTAGGACCACTTACAGGGTTCGAGCAGTACTTC. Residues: CASSVGPLTGFEQYF.

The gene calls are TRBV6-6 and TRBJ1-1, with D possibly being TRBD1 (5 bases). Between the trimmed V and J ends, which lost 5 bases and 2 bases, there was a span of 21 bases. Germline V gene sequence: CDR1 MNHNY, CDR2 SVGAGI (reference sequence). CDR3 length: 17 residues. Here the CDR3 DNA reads TGTGCCAGCAGTCGCTCCCGGCGGGGGGGTGGCAACACTGAAGCTTTCTTT. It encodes CASSRSRRGGGNTEAFF.

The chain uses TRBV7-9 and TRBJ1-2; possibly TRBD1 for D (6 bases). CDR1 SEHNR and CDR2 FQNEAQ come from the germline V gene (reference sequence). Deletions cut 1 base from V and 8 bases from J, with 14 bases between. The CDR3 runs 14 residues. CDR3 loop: CASSLGTSGEGYTF. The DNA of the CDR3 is TGTGCCAGCAGCTTAGGGACATCAGGGGAAGGCTACACCTTC.

CDR3 coding DNA: TGTGCCAGCAGCTCACTAGCGGGGAAAAGCACAGATACGCAGTATTTT. Translated, it gives CASSSLAGKSTDTQYF. The chain joins TRBV11-1 to TRBJ2-3, with 10 positions matching TRBD2. The V gene's germline CDR1 is SGHAT and CDR2 FQDESV (reference sequence). The V segment lost 4 bases and the J segment 0 bases; nucleotides outside the gene matches: 4. CDR3 size: 16 residues.

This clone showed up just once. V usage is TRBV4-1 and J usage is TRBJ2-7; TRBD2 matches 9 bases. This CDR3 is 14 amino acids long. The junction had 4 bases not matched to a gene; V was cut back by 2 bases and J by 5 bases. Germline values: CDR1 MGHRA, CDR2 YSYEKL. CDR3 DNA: TGCGCCAGCAGCCAACATCAGCGGGAGGACGAGCAGTACTTC. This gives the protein CASSQHQREDEQYF.